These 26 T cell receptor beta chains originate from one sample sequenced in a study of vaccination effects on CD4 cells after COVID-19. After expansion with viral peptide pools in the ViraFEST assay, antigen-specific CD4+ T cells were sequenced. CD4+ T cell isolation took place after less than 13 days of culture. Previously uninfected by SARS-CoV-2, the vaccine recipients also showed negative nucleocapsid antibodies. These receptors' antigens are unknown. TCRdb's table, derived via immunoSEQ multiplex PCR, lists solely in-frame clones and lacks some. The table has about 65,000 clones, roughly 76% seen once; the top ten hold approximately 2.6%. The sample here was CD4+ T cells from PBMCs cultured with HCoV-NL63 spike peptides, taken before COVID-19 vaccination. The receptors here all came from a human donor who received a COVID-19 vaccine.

This chain's CDR3 is CASSLTGPSYNEQFF. CDR3 DNA: TGTGCCAGCAGCCTCACAGGCCCCTCCTACAATGAGCAGTTCTTC. This chain joins TRBV7-2 and TRBJ2-1; a possible D gene is TRBD1 (5 bases). The CDR3 runs to 15 residues. Germline V CDR1 and CDR2: SGHTA, FQGNSA. V shed 5 bases and J shed 0 bases, with 11 bases lying between them.

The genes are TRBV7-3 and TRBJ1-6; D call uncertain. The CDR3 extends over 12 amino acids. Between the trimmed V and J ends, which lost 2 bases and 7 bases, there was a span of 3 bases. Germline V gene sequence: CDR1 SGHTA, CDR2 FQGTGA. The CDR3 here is CASSLGNSPLHF. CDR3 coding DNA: TGTGCCAGCAGCTTAGGAAATTCACCCCTCCACTTT.

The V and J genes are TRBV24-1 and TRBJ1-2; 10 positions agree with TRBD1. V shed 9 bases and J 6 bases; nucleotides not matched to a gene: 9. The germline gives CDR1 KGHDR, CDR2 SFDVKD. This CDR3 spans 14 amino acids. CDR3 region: CATSTGQGGNGYTF. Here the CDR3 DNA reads TGTGCCACCTCCACCGGACAGGGGGGGAATGGCTACACCTTC.

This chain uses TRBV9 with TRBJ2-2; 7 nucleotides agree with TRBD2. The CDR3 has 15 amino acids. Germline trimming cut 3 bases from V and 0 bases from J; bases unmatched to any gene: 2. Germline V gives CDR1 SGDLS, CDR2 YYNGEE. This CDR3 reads CASSAGGSNTGELFF. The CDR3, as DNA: TGTGCCAGCAGCGCGGGGGGATCGAACACCGGGGAGCTGTTTTTT.

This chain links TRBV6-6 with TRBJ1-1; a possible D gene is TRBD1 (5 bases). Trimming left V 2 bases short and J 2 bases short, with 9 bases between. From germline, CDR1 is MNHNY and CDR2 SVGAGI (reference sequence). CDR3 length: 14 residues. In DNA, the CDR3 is TGTGCCAGCAGTTACCAGACAGTAAACACTGAAGCTTTCTTT. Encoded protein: CASSYQTVNTEAFF.

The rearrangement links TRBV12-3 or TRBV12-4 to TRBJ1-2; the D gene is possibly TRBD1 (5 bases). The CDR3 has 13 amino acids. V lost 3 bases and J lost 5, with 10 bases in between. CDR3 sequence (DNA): TGTGCCAGCAGTTTGGCAGGGAGATATGGCTACACCTTC. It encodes CASSLAGRYGYTF.

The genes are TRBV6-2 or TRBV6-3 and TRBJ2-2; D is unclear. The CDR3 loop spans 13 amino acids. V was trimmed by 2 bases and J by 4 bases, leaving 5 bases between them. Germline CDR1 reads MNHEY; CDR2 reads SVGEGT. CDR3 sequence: CASSYVPTGELFF. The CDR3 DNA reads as TGTGCCAGCAGTTACGTCCCCACCGGGGAGCTGTTTTTT.

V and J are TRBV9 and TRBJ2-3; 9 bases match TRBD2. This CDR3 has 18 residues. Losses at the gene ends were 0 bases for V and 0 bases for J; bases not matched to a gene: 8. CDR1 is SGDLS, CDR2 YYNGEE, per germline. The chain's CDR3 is CASSVVGGGAPSTDTQYF. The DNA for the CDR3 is TGTGCCAGCAGCGTAGTGGGCGGGGGGGCTCCTAGCACAGATACGCAGTATTTT.

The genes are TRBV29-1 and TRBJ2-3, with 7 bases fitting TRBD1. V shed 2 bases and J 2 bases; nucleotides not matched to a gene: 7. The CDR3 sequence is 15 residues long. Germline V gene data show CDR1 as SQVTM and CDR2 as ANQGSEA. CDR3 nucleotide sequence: TGCAGCGTTGAAACGTCCCAGGGGGACACAGATACGCAGTATTTT. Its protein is CSVETSQGDTDTQYF.

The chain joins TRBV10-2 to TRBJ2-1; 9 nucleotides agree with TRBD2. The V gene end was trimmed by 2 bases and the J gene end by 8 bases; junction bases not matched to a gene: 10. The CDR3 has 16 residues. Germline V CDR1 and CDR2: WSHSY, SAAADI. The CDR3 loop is CASSEGGSGGIYEQFF. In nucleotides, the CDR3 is TGCGCCAGCAGTGAGGGTGGCAGCGGGGGGATCTATGAGCAGTTCTTC.

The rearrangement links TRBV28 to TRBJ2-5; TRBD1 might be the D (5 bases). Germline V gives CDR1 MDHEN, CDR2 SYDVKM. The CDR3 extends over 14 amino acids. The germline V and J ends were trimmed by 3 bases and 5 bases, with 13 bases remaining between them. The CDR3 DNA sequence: TGTGCCAGCAGTTTGTCGGTCAGGGCCGAGACCCAGTACTTC. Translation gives CASSLSVRAETQYF. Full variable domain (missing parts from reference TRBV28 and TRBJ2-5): DVKVTQSSRYLVKRTGEKVFLECVQDMDHENMFWYRQDPGLGLRLIYFSYDVKMKEKGDIPEGYSVSREKKERFSLILESASTNQTSMYLCASSLSVRAETQYFGPGTRLLVL.

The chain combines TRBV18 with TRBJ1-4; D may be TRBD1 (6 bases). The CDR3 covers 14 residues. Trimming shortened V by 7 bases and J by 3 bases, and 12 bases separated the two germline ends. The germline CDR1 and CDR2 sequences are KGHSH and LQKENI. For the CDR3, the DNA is TGTGCCAGCTTCAAGGACAGACCTAATGAAAAACTGTTTTTT. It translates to CASFKDRPNEKLFF.

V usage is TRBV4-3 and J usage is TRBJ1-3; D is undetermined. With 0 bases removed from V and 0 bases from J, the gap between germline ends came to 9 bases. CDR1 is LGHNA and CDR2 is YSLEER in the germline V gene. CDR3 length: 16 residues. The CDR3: CASSQEKVSSGNTIYF. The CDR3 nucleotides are TGCGCCAGCAGCCAAGAGAAGGTTAGCTCTGGAAACACCATATATTTT.

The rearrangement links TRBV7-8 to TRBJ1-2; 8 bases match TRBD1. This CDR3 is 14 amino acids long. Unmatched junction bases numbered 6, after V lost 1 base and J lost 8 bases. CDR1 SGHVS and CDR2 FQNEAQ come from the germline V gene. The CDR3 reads CASSLGYRGEGYTF. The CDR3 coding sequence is TGTGCCAGCAGCTTAGGGTACAGGGGGGAAGGCTACACCTTC.

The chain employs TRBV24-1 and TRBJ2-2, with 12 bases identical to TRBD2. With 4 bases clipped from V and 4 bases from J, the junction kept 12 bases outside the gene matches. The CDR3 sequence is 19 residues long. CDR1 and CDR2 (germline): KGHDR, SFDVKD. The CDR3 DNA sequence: TGTGCCACCAGTGACCGTGGACTAGCGGGGATTTTAGGCACCGGGGAGCTGTTTTTT. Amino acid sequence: CATSDRGLAGILGTGELFF.

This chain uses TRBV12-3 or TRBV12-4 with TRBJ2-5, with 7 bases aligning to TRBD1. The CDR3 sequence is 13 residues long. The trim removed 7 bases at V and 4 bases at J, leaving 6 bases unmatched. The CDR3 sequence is CASKTTGVETQYF. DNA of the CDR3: TGTGCCAGCAAGACAACAGGGGTAGAGACCCAGTACTTC.

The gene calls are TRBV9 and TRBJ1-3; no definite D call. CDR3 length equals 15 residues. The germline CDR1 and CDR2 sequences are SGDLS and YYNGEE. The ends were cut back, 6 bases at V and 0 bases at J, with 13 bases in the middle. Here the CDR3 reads CASTPAALSGNTIYF. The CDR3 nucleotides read TGTGCCAGCACCCCCGCAGCCCTCTCTGGAAACACCATATATTTT.

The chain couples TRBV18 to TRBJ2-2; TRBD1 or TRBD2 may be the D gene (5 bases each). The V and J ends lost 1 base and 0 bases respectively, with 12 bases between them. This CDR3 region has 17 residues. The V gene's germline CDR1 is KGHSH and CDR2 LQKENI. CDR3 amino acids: CASSPQGTQTNTGELFF. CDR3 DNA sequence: TGTGCCAGCTCACCACAGGGGACCCAAACGAACACCGGGGAGCTGTTTTTT.

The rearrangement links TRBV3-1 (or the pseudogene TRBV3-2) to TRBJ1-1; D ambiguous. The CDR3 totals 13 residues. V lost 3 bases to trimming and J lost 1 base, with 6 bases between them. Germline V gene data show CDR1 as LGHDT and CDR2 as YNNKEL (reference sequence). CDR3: CASSQGRNTEAFF. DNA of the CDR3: TGTGCCAGCAGCCAGGGAAGGAACACTGAAGCTTTCTTT.

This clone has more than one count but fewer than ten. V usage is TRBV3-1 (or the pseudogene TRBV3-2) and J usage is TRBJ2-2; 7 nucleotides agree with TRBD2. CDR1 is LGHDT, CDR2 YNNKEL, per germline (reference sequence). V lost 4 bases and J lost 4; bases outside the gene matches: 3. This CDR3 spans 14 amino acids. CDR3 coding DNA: TGTGCCAGCAGCCCGAGACTAGCCACCGGGGAGCTGTTTTTT. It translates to CASSPRLATGELFF.

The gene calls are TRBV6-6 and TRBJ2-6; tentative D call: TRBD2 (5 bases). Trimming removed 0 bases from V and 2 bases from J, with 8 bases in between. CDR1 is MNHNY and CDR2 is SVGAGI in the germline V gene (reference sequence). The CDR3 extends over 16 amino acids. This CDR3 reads CASSYSWGAGANVLTF. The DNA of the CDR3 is TGTGCCAGCAGTTACTCTTGGGGAGCTGGGGCCAACGTCCTGACTTTC.

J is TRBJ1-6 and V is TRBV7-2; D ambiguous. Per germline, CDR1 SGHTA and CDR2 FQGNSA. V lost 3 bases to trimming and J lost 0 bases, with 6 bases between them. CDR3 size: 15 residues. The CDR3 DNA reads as TGTGCCAGCAGCTTTTACAGCTCCTATAATTCACCCCTCCACTTT. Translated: CASSFYSSYNSPLHF.

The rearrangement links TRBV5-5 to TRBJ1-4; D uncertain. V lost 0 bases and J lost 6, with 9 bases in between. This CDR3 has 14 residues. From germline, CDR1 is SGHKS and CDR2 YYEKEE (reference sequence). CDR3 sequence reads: CASSLGGKDEKLFF. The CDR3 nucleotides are TGTGCCAGCAGCTTGGGCGGGAAAGATGAAAAACTGTTTTTT. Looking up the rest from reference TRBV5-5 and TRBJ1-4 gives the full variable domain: DAGVTQSPTHLIKTRGQQVTLRCSPISGHKSVSWYQQVLGQGPQFIFQYYEKEERGRGNFPDRFSARQFPNYSSELNVNALLLGDSALYLCASSLGGKDEKLFFGSGTQLSVL.

Written as DNA, the CDR3 is TGCGCCAGCAGCCATCCCGCACGCACAGATACGCAGTATTTT. Translated, it gives CASSHPARTDTQYF. The chain couples TRBV4-1 to TRBJ2-3; D not resolved. V lost 3 bases to trimming and J lost 1 base, with 8 bases between them. Germline assignment: CDR1 MGHRA and CDR2 YSYEKL. The CDR3 extends over 14 amino acids.

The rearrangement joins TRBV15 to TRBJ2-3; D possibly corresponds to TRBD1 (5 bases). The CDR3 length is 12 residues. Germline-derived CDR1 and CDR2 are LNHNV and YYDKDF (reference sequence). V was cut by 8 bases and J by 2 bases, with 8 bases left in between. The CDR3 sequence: CATSGNTDTQYF. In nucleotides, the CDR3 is TGTGCCACCTCAGGGAACACAGATACGCAGTATTTT.

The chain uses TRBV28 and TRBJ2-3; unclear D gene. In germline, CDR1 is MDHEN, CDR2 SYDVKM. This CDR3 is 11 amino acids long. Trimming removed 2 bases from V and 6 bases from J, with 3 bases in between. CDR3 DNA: TGTGCCAGCAGTTTAAGGGATACGCAGTATTTT. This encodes CASSLRDTQYF.